This entry lists 23 T cell receptor beta chains sequenced from one sample in a study of identical twins. Using its own MiXCR run on the 5' RACE reads, TCRdb lists one record per CDR3 protein. The sample has about 150,000 distinct CDR3 sequences; around 3.5% are singletons. Material: memory T cells sorted from blood. The source is a man aged 18 to 30 in good health.

The sample holds many counts of this clonotype. The V and J genes are TRBV20-1 and TRBJ2-1; weak D call: TRBD2 (6 bases). This CDR3 is 15 amino acids long. Germline V CDR1 and CDR2: DFQATT, SNEGSKA (reference sequence). The V end was cut by 0 bases, the J end by 0 bases, with 9 bases between. CDR3 DNA: TGCAGTGCTAGAGATTTACTAGCCTCCTACAATGAGCAGTTCTTC. It specifies CSARDLLASYNEQFF.

This clonotype was recorded many times. The CDR3 nucleotides read TGTGCCAGCAGCCCGAGACAGGGGACTAACTATGGCTACACCTTC. This sequence encodes CASSPRQGTNYGYTF. The chain uses TRBV5-6 and TRBJ1-2, with 8 bases fitting TRBD1. Per the germline V gene, CDR1 is SGHDT and CDR2 is YYEEEE. V was pared by 4 bases and J by 0 bases, with 5 bases of the junction left unmatched. This CDR3 is 15 amino acids long. Together with reference TRBV5-6 and TRBJ1-2, the CDR3 gives the full variable domain: DAGVTQSPTHLIKTRGQQVTLRCSPKSGHDTVSWYQQALGQGPQFIFQYYEEEERQRGNFPDRFSGHQFPNYSSELNVNALLLGDSALYLCASSPRQGTNYGYTFGSGTRLTVV.

This clonotype has ten or more counts. The chain links TRBV7-2 to TRBJ2-5, with unresolved D. CDR1 SGHTA and CDR2 FQGNSA come from the germline V gene. V dropped 1 base and J dropped 0 bases, with 12 bases sitting between them. The CDR3 length is 16 residues. CDR3 sequence: CASSLGFTTYQETQYF. The CDR3 nucleotides read TGTGCCAGCAGCTTAGGTTTCACTACGTACCAAGAGACCCAGTACTTC.

This clonotype was observed many times. In DNA, the CDR3 is TGCAGCGTCTACGGACTAGCTTACGAGCAGTACTTC. Translated, it gives CSVYGLAYEQYF. J is TRBJ2-7 and V is TRBV29-1; 8 bases line up with TRBD2. In germline, CDR1 is SQVTM, CDR2 ANQGSEA. V lost 6 bases to trimming and J lost 4 bases; unmatched junction nucleotides: 5. The CDR3 sequence is 12 residues long.

This chain joins TRBV3-1 and TRBJ2-3; D remains unclear. Looked up from germline, CDR1 is LGHDT and CDR2 is YNNKEL (reference sequence). The V end lost 0 bases, the J end lost 0 bases, and 4 bases lay between the germline ends. The CDR3 consists of 14 residues. This CDR3 reads CASSQEPSTDTQYF. The CDR3 DNA reads as TGTGCCAGCAGCCAAGAGCCCAGCACAGATACGCAGTATTTT.

This clonotype was counted at least ten times. The V gene is TRBV7-2, the J gene TRBJ2-7; no reliable D call. The CDR3 contains 14 residues. V shed 3 bases and J shed 5 bases, with 14 bases lying between them. Germline CDR1 SGHTA, CDR2 FQGNSA. The CDR3 DNA follows: TGTGCCAGCAGCTTTGCACTTGAAAGCCACGAGCAGTACTTC. It encodes CASSFALESHEQYF.

This clonotype was observed many times. The genes are TRBV20-1 and TRBJ2-1; TRBD1 aligns across 9 bases. This CDR3 comprises 15 residues. Unmatched junction bases numbered 7, after V lost 5 bases and J lost 2 bases. The germline V gene has CDR1 DFQATT and CDR2 SNEGSKA (reference sequence). The CDR3, as DNA: TGCAGTGCTGGGTCCGGGACAGGGCCCTACAATGAGCAGTTCTTC. It specifies CSAGSGTGPYNEQFF.

This clonotype was picked up many times. This chain connects TRBV7-9 to TRBJ2-7; D is perhaps TRBD1 (6 bases). V lost 2 bases and J 1 base, leaving 9 bases between the germline ends. CDR1 is SEHNR, CDR2 FQNEAQ, per germline (reference sequence). The CDR3 extends over 14 amino acids. CDR3 residues: CASSLLGGSYEQYF. The CDR3 coding sequence is TGTGCCAGCAGCTTATTAGGGGGATCCTACGAGCAGTACTTC.

This clonotype appeared many times. J is TRBJ2-3 and V is TRBV20-1; no firm D call. Germline assignment: CDR1 DFQATT and CDR2 SNEGSKA (reference sequence). The CDR3 extends over 14 amino acids. V was pared by 6 bases and J by 1 base, with 14 bases between. Here the CDR3 DNA reads TGCAGTGCACCAATACTAAGCGGCACAGATACGCAGTATTTT. Its protein is CSAPILSGTDTQYF.

This clonotype was seen repeatedly, ten times or more. This CDR3 is CASSRGTSGSYEQYV. The CDR3 region has the DNA TGCGCCAGCAGCCGAGGGACTAGCGGGAGTTACGAGCAGTACGTC. The rearrangement joins TRBV5-1 to TRBJ2-7; 14 bases line up with TRBD2. The CDR3 runs to 15 residues. The germline V gene has CDR1 SGHRS and CDR2 YFSETQ. V was clipped by 4 bases and J by 4 bases; unmatched bases: 4.

This clonotype came up many times. The chain combines TRBV20-1 with TRBJ2-5; the D gene is possibly TRBD2 (5 bases). CDR1 is DFQATT, CDR2 SNEGSKA, per germline (reference sequence). Trimming stripped 0 bases from V and 5 bases from J, with 13 bases between. The CDR3 is 14 amino acids. The CDR3 here is CSARDIGGGETQYF. The CDR3 coding sequence is TGCAGTGCTAGAGATATAGGAGGAGGCGAGACCCAGTACTTC.

This clonotype was seen ten or more times. The V gene is TRBV9, the J gene TRBJ2-5, with TRBD1 matching over 9 bases. Per germline, CDR1 SGDLS and CDR2 YYNGEE. V was pared by 6 bases and J by 4 bases, with 10 bases of the junction left unmatched. The CDR3 has 15 amino acids. CDR3 sequence reads: CASNRDRGAGETQYF. The CDR3 coding sequence is TGTGCCAGCAACCGCGACAGGGGGGCGGGAGAGACCCAGTACTTC.

This clonotype was counted many times. V gene TRBV3-1 combines with J gene TRBJ2-1; possible D gene TRBD2, 6 bases. The CDR3 loop spans 17 amino acids. Between the trimmed V and J ends, which lost 4 bases and 8 bases, there was a span of 24 bases. The germline CDR1 and CDR2 sequences are LGHDT and YNNKEL (reference sequence). The CDR3 sequence is CASSRLSGASSGHEQFF. The CDR3, as DNA: TGTGCCAGCAGCCGGCTAAGCGGAGCATCCAGCGGGCATGAGCAGTTCTTC.

This clonotype has a handful of counts. This chain joins TRBV7-9 and TRBJ2-2; TRBD1 aligns across 9 bases. The V segment lost 4 bases and the J segment 5 bases; nucleotides outside the gene matches: 5. The CDR3 totals 15 residues. The germline CDR1 and CDR2 sequences are SEHNR and FQNEAQ (reference sequence). CDR3: CASSYGGTGTGELFF. The CDR3 DNA is TGTGCCAGCAGCTACGGGGGGACAGGGACCGGGGAGCTGTTTTTT.

This clonotype was detected ten times or more. The V and J genes are TRBV20-1 and TRBJ1-1; a weak D match, TRBD1 (5 bases). The CDR3 is 12 amino acids. Trimming stripped 6 bases from V and 6 bases from J, with 14 bases between. The germline V gene encodes CDR1 DFQATT and CDR2 SNEGSKA (reference sequence). The CDR3, as DNA: TGCAGTGCCCGAGGCAGGGTTGCTGAAGCTTTCTTT. Its protein is CSARGRVAEAFF.

This clonotype appeared many times. The chain couples TRBV20-1 to TRBJ2-3, with 12 bases matching TRBD2. The V gene's germline CDR1 is DFQATT and CDR2 SNEGSKA (reference sequence). CDR3 size: 14 residues. V lost 8 bases, J lost 5 bases, and 8 bases stayed unmatched. DNA of the CDR3: TGCAGTTCGTCTAGCGGGAGGGGGGGAGATACGCAGTATTTT. Encoded protein: CSSSSGRGGDTQYF.

The sample holds many counts of this clonotype. This sequence joins TRBV5-6 and TRBJ2-5; the match to TRBD1 covers 7 bases. This CDR3 has 13 residues. Germline CDR1 is SGHDT and CDR2 is YYEEEE. V trimming: 4 bases; J trimming: 5 bases; junction bases outside the gene matches: 5. The CDR3 nucleotides read TGTGCCAGCAGCGGGACAGTGGACGAGACCCAGTACTTC. Amino acids: CASSGTVDETQYF.

In this sample, this clonotype turned up many times. V gene TRBV20-1 combines with J gene TRBJ2-4; D ambiguous. The CDR3 totals 13 residues. Deletions cut 4 bases from V and 3 bases from J, with 10 bases between. The germline gives CDR1 DFQATT, CDR2 SNEGSKA (reference sequence). In nucleotides, the CDR3 is TGCAGTGCTATGGATGAGGTCAAAAACATTCAGTACTTC. The encoded protein is CSAMDEVKNIQYF.

In this sample, this clonotype turned up many times. The chain joins TRBV24-1 to TRBJ2-2; 13 bases fit TRBD2. V was clipped by 3 bases and J by 3 bases; unmatched bases: 3. This CDR3 region has 17 residues. CDR1 is KGHDR and CDR2 is SFDVKD in the germline V gene. This CDR3 reads CATSDPGLAGYTGELFF. The CDR3 nucleotides are TGTGCCACCAGTGATCCGGGACTAGCGGGATACACCGGGGAGCTGTTTTTT.

This clonotype was counted ten times or more. The chain recombines TRBV12-3 or TRBV12-4 with TRBJ2-1; 7 positions agree with TRBD2. V shed 3 bases and J 6 bases; nucleotides not matched to a gene: 5. CDR3 length: 14 residues. The CDR3 loop is CASSFGGRSNEQFF. CDR3 coding DNA: TGTGCCAGCAGTTTTGGCGGGAGAAGCAATGAGCAGTTCTTC.

This clonotype was observed many times. This chain links TRBV18 with TRBJ2-3; a possible D gene is TRBD2 (5 bases). The germline V and J ends were trimmed by 0 bases and 6 bases, with 10 bases remaining between them. The germline CDR1 and CDR2 sequences are KGHSH and LQKENI. The CDR3 is 14 residues long. DNA of the CDR3: TGTGCCAGCTCACCACCTACTAGAACGGATACGCAGTATTTT. As protein: CASSPPTRTDTQYF.

This clonotype was found many times. The rearrangement links TRBV5-1 to TRBJ1-1, with D possibly being TRBD1 (6 bases). CDR1 is SGHRS and CDR2 is YFSETQ in the germline V gene. Trimming stripped 0 bases from V and 6 bases from J, with 6 bases between. The CDR3 sequence is 12 residues long. Written as DNA, the CDR3 is TGCGCCAGCAGCTTGGGGGGGCCTGAAGCTTTCTTT. Amino acid sequence: CASSLGGPEAFF.

This clonotype was seen many times. This chain connects TRBV5-1 to TRBJ2-2; D unresolved. From germline, CDR1 is SGHRS and CDR2 YFSETQ. This CDR3 has 15 amino acids. Deletions cut 1 base from V and 2 bases from J, with 9 bases between. CDR3 nucleotide sequence: TGCGCCAGCAGCTTGATAGGGAAAAACACCGGGGAGCTGTTTTTT. Protein: CASSLIGKNTGELFF.